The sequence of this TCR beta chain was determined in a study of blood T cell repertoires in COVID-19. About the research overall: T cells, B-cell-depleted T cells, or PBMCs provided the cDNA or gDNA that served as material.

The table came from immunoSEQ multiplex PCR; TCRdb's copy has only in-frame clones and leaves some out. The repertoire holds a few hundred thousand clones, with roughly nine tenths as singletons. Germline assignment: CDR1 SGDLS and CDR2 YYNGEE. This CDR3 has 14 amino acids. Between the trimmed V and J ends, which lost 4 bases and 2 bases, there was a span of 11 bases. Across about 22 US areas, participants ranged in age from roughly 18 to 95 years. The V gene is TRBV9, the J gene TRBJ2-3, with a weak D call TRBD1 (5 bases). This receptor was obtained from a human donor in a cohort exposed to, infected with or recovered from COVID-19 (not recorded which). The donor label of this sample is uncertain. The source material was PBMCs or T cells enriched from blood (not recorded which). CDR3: CASSLQDPTDTQYF. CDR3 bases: TGTGCCAGCAGCTTACAGGACCCCACAGATACGCAGTATTTT.